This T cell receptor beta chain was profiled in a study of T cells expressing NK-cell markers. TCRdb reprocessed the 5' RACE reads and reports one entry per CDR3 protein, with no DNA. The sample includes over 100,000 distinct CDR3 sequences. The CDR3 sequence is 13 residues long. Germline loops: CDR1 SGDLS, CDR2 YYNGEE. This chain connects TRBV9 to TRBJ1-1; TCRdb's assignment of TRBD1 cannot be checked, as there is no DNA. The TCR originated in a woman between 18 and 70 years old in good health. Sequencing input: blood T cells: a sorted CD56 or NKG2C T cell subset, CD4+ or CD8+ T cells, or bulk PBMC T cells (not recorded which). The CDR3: CASSPGLTTEAFF.